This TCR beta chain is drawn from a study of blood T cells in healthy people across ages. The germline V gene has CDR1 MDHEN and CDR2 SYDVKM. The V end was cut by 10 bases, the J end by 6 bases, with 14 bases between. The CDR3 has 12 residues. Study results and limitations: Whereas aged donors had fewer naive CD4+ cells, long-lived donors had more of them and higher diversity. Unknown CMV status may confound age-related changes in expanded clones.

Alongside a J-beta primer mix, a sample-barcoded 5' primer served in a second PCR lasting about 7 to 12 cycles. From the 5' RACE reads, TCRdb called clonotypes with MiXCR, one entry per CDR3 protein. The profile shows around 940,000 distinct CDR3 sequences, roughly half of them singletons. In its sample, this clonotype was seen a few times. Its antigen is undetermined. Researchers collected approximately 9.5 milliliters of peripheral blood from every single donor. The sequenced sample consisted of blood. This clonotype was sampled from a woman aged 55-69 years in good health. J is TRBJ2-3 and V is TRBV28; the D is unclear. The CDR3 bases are TGTGCCACCGGAAGCGCCCCGGATACGCAGTATTTT. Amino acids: CATGSAPDTQYF. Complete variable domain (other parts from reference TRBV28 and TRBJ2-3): DVKVTQSSRYLVKRTGEKVFLECVQDMDHENMFWYRQDPGLGLRLIYFSYDVKMKEKGDIPEGYSVSREKKERFSLILESASTNQTSMYLCATGSAPDTQYFGPGTRLTVL.